A selection of T cell receptor beta chains follows, all from one sample in a study of naive and memory T cell subsets. TCRdb re-analysed the UMI-ligation and nested PCR reads in MiXCR, keeping a single row per CDR3 protein. The sample gives about 35,000 distinct CDR3 sequences, 10% to 15% of which show up once; under 25% is in the top ten. Sequencing was done on a sample of effector memory CD4+ T cells from blood. These receptors were taken from a human donor in good health. Both conserved end residues are part of each CDR3. D genes are given only for firm matches. Where a row states a size, it is once, few, many or the class of an expanded clone; other rows omit it.

clone_size j_call d_call v_call cdr3_nt cdr3_aa
few TRBJ2-1 TRBD2 TRBV7-2 TGTGCCAGCAGCTTGAACAGCGGGAGCTCCTACAATGAGCAGTTCTTC CASSLNSGSSYNEQFF
NA TRBJ1-3 NA TRBV11-2 TGTGCCAGCAGCTCCCCCTTCATAGGTGGAAACACCATATATTTT CASSSPFIGGNTIYF
few TRBJ1-1 NA TRBV7-2 TGTGCCAGCAGCCCCAGTCCGACCCGGAACACTGAAGCTTTCTTT CASSPSPTRNTEAFF
NA TRBJ1-1 TRBD1 TRBV7-9 TGTGCCAGCAGCCCATTACGGTGGGGCAGGGGGGCGAACACTGAAGCTTTCTTT CASSPLRWGRGANTEAFF
many TRBJ1-6 NA TRBV11-2 TGTGCCAGCAGCCGGAGGGTAATAGGGGCAATTAATTCACCCCTCCACTTT CASSRRVIGAINSPLHF
few TRBJ2-2 NA TRBV20-1 TGCAGTGCTAGGCAGGGGACCACCGGGGAGCTGTTTTTT CSARQGTTGELFF
NA TRBJ2-2 NA TRBV20-1 TGCAGTGCCAAGACTCGCGGGGCGAACACCGGGGAGCTGTTTTTT CSAKTRGANTGELFF
NA TRBJ2-2 NA TRBV5-5 TGTGCCAGCAGCTTTGGGGGCGGCGGGGAGCTGTTTTTT CASSFGGGGELFF
many TRBJ2-1 NA TRBV7-3 TGTGCCAGCAGCCTAACAGCGGGTGGATACAATGAGCAGTTCTTC CASSLTAGGYNEQFF
many TRBJ2-5 TRBD1 TRBV6-6 TGTGCCAGCAGTTACGGCGGGACAGGGCTCGACCAAGAGACCCAGTACTTC CASSYGGTGLDQETQYF
few TRBJ2-1 NA TRBV11-2 TGTGCCAGCAGCTTAGGAGGCTACAATGAGCAGTTCTTC CASSLGGYNEQFF
many TRBJ2-1 TRBD2 TRBV7-2 TGTGCCAGCAGCTTACAAGCCCAGCGGGAGTCGAATGAGCAGTTCTTC CASSLQAQRESNEQFF
NA TRBJ1-2 NA TRBV19 TGTGCCAGTAGTATAAACGCGGGAGGGGGGGCCTATGGCTACACCTTC CASSINAGGGAYGYTF
few TRBJ1-1 TRBD1 TRBV6-2/TRBV6-3 TGTGCCAGCAGTTACTGGAGGCACAGGGGTAGGAACACTGAAGCTTTCTTT CASSYWRHRGRNTEAFF
NA TRBJ2-7 TRBD2 TRBV7-2 TGTGCCAGCAGCTTAGTACGAGCGGGAGGGTCCTCCGAGCAGTACTTC CASSLVRAGGSSEQYF
few TRBJ1-1 TRBD1 TRBV2 TGTGCCAGCAACACCCAGGGGGCCCGCACTGAAGCTTTCTTT CASNTQGARTEAFF
few TRBJ2-2 NA TRBV7-9 TGTGCCAGCAGCTCGGGGAACCGGGACCAGAACACCGGGGAGCTGTTTTTT CASSSGNRDQNTGELFF
NA TRBJ1-2 NA TRBV7-9 TGTGCCAGCAGCTTAGGCGGGGGCGAGAGGAATGGCTACACCTTC CASSLGGGERNGYTF
NA TRBJ1-4 TRBD1 TRBV12-3/TRBV12-4 TGTGCCAGCAGTTCTAAAATCCGGACAGGGAGGGAAAAACTGTTTTTT CASSSKIRTGREKLFF
many TRBJ2-1 NA TRBV2 TGTGCCAGCAATTTAGCGGAACATGAGCAGTTCTTC CASNLAEHEQFF
many TRBJ2-5 NA TRBV12-3/TRBV12-4 TGTGCCAGCAGTCTGCCAGAGGGTCAGGAGACCCAGTACTTC CASSLPEGQETQYF
NA TRBJ2-5 NA TRBV5-1 TGCGCCAGCAGCGGTCAGGGACGACAAGAGACCCAGTACTTC CASSGQGRQETQYF
few TRBJ2-5 NA TRBV7-2 TGTGCCAGCAGCCCTCGGAGGGGAACGAGAGAGACCCAGTACTTC CASSPRRGTRETQYF
few TRBJ1-1 TRBD1 TRBV7-9 TGTGCCAGCAGCTTATATCAGGGGGCGAACACTGAAGCTTTCTTT CASSLYQGANTEAFF
NA TRBJ1-4 NA TRBV19 TGTGCCAGCCGCCATACGGGGGGGTCAGGTGAAAAACTGTTTTTT CASRHTGGSGEKLFF
NA TRBJ2-1 NA TRBV18 TGTGCCAGCAATGAGGGCATCTCCTACAATGAGCAGTTCTTC CASNEGISYNEQFF
few TRBJ1-5 TRBD1 TRBV20-1 TGCAGTGCTACAGGGGGATATAGCAATCAGCCCCAGCATTTT CSATGGYSNQPQHF
few TRBJ2-1 NA TRBV6-4 TGTGCCACCTCGATGGCCGCTAGCTATGGCAATGAGCAGTTCTTC CATSMAASYGNEQFF
NA TRBJ1-4 TRBD1 TRBV19 TGTGCCAGTAGTATACGGACAGGTGAAAAACTGTTTTTT CASSIRTGEKLFF
few TRBJ2-5 TRBD2 TRBV9 TGTGCCAGCAGCGTAGGACGGCTGGCGGGAGGTTCGACCCAGTACTTC CASSVGRLAGGSTQYF
NA TRBJ2-2 TRBD1 TRBV10-3 TGTGCCATCAGAACCGGACAGGGGATTTCCAACACCGGGGAGCTGTTTTTT CAIRTGQGISNTGELFF
few TRBJ1-1 NA TRBV5-6 TGTGCCAGCAGCCCCGGAGCAGGGGTTATGAACACTGAAGCTTTCTTT CASSPGAGVMNTEAFF
NA TRBJ2-4 TRBD1 TRBV7-2 TGTGCCAGCAGCTTAGCGGCCGGGACAGCTAACATTCAGTACTTC CASSLAAGTANIQYF
many TRBJ2-1 TRBD2 TRBV6-4 TGTGCCAGCAGTGATAAGGGACTAGCGGAGAGGGGGTCCTACAATGAGCAGTTCTTC CASSDKGLAERGSYNEQFF
few TRBJ2-7 NA TRBV28 TGTGCCAGCGGGGATAGTCCCGCGCTTGCCGAGCAGTACTTC CASGDSPALAEQYF